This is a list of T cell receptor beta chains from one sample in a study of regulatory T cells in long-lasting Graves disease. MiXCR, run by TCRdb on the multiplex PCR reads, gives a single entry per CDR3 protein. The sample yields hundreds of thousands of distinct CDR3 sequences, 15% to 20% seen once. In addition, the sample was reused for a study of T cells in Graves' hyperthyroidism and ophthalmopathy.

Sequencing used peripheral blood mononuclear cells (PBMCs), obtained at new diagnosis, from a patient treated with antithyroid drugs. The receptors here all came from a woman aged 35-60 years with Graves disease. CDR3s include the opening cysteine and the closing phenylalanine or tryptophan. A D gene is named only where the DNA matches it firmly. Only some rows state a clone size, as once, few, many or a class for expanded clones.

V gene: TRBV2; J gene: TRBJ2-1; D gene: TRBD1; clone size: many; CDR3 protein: CASSRFGDRSYNEQFF; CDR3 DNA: TGTGCCAGCTCGCGTTTCGGGGACAGGAGCTACAATGAGCAGTTCTTC
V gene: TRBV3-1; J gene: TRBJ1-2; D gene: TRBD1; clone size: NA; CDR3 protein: CASSRTPRGQGYTF; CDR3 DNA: TGTGCCAGCAGCCGGACCCCCAGGGGGCAAGGCTACACCTTC
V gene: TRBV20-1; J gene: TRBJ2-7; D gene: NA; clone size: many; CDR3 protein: CSAIQGRMGYEQYF; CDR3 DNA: TGCAGTGCCATACAAGGGAGGATGGGCTACGAGCAGTACTTC
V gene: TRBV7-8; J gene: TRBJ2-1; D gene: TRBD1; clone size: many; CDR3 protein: CASSLDAGTVRNEQFF; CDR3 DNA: TGTGCCAGCAGCTTAGACGCCGGGACAGTGAGAAATGAGCAGTTCTTC
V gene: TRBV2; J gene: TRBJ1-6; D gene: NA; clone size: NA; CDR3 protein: CASSLGRPVTNSPLHF; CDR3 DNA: TGTGCCAGCAGCTTGGGCCGCCCGGTTACCAATTCACCCCTCCACTTT
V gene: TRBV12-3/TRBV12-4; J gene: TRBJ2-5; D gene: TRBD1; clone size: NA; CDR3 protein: CASSSLTGELKTQCF; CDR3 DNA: TGTGCCAGCAGCTCGTTGACAGGGGAGTTGAAGACCCAGTGCTTC
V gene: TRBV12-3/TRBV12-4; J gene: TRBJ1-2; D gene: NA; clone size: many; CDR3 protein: CASSPRGPNYGYTF; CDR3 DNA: TGTGCCAGCAGTCCCAGGGGCCCCAACTATGGCTACACCTTC
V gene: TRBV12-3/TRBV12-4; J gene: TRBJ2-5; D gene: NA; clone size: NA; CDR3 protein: CASRPTGSGETQYF; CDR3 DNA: TGTGCCAGCAGGCCAACAGGGTCTGGAGAGACCCAGTACTTC
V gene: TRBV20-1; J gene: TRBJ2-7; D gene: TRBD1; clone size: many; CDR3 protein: CSATPAGGAESSYEQYF; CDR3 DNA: TGCAGTGCTACCCCCGCAGGGGGCGCGGAAAGCTCCTACGAGCAGTACTTC
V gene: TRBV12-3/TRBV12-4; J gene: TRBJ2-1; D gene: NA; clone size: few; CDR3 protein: CASRHSSGENEQFF; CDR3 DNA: TGTGCCAGCAGACATAGCTCAGGGGAGAATGAGCAGTTCTTC
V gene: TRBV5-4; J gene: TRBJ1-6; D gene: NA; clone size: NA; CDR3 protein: CASSLEGGSGNSPLHF; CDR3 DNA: TGTGCCAGCAGCTTAGAGGGAGGGTCGGGCAATTCACCCCTCCACTTT
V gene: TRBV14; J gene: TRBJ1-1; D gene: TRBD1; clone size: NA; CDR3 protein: CASSQGTGVLDEAFF; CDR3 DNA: TGTGCCAGCAGCCAAGGGACAGGGGTTCTCGATGAAGCTTTCTTT
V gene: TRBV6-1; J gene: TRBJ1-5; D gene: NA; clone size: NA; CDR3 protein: CATQWEGGNQPQHF; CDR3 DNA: TGTGCCACCCAGTGGGAGGGAGGCAATCAGCCCCAGCATTTT
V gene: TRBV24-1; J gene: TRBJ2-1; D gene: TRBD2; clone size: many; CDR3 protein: CATSKREGNEQFF; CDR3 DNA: TGTGCCACCTCGAAGAGGGAGGGCAATGAGCAGTTCTTC
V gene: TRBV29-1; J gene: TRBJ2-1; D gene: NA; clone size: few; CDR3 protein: CSVRDFSSYNEQFF; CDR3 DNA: TGCAGCGTTCGGGACTTTAGCTCCTACAATGAGCAGTTCTTC
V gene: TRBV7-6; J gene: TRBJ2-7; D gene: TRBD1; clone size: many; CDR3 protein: CASSLEGTGYYEQYF; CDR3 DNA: TGTGCCAGCAGCTTAGAGGGGACAGGGTACTACGAGCAGTACTTC
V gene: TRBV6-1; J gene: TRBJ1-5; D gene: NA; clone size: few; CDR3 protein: CASSPTPGRDDQPQHF; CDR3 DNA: TGTGCCAGCAGCCCAACGCCAGGGCGAGACGATCAGCCCCAGCATTTT
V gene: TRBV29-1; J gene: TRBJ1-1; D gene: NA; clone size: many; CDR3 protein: CSVGGLNTEAFF; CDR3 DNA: TGCAGCGTTGGAGGACTTAACACTGAAGCTTTCTTT
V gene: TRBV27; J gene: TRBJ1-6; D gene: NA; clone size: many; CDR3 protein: CASTPLAGRNSPLHF; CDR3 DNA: TGTGCCAGCACCCCGTTGGCGGGACGTAATTCACCCCTCCACTTT
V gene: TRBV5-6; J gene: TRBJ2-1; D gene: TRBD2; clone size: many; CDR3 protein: CASSLRVGGGYNEQFF; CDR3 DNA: TGTGCCAGCAGCTTGAGGGTGGGGGGGGGCTACAATGAGCAGTTCTTC
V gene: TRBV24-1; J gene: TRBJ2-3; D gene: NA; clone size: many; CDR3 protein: CATRGASSTDTQYF; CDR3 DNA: TGTGCCACCAGGGGGGCCTCTAGCACAGATACGCAGTATTTT
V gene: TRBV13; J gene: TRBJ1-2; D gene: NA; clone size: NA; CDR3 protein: CASSLVGDGSNYGYTF; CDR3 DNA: TGTGCCAGCAGCTTAGTCGGGGACGGATCTAACTATGGCTACACCTTC
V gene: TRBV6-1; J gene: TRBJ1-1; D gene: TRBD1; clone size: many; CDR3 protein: CASMGTANTEAFF; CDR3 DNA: TGTGCCAGCATGGGGACAGCGAACACTGAAGCTTTCTTT
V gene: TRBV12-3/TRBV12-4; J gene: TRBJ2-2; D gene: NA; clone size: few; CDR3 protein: CASSLVSVDTGELFF; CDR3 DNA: TGTGCCAGCAGTTTAGTTAGCGTAGACACCGGGGAGCTGTTTTTT
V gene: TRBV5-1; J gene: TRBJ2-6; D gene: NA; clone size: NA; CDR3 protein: CASSLGQVSSGANVLTF; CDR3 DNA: TGCGCCAGCAGCTTGGGACAGGTCAGCTCTGGGGCCAACGTCCTGACTTTC
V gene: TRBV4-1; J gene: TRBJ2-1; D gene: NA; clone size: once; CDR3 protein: CASSQDLVSGQFF; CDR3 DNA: TGCGCCAGCAGCCAAGATTTGGTATCAGGGCAGTTCTTC
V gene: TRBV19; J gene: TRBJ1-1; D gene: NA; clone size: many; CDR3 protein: CASSPGRGNTEAFF; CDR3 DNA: TGTGCCAGTAGTCCGGGACGGGGGAACACTGAAGCTTTCTTT
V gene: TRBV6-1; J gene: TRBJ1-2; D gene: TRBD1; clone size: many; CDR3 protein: CASSTGTGGRYTF; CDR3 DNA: TGTGCCAGCAGCACCGGGACAGGGGGTCGCTACACCTTC
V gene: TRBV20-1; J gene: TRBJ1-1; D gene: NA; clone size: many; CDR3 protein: CSATGGNTEAFF; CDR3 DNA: TGCAGTGCTACAGGAGGAAACACTGAAGCTTTCTTT
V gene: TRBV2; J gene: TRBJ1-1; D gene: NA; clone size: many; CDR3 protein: CASRGILNTEAFF; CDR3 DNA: TGTGCCTCACGAGGGATCCTGAACACTGAAGCTTTCTTT
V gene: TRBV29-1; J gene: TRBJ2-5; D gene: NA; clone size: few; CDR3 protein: CSAWRDSSEQYF; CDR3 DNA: TGCAGCGCGTGGAGGGACAGCTCTGAACAGTACTTC
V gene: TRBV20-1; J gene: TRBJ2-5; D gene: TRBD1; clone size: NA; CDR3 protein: CSARGTPGGQETQYF; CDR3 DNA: TGCAGTGCTAGAGGGACCCCAGGGGGTCAGGAGACCCAGTACTTC
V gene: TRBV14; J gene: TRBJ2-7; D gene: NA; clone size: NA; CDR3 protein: CASSLGTAISSYEQYF; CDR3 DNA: TGTGCCAGCAGCCTGGGGACGGCAATTAGCTCCTACGAGCAGTACTTC
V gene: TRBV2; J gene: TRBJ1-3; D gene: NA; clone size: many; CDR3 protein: CASSEQGSGNTIYF; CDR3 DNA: TGTGCCAGCAGTGAACAGGGATCTGGAAACACCATATATTTT
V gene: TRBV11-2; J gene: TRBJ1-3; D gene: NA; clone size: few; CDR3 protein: CASSLRDTGNTIYF; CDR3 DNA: TGTGCCAGCAGCTTGCGCGACACTGGAAACACCATATATTTT
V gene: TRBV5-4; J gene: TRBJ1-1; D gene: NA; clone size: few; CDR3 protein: CASSLLSSNTEAFF; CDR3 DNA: TGTGCCAGCAGCTTGTTATCTTCGAACACTGAAGCTTTCTTT
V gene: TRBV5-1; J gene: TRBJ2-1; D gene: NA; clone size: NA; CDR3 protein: CASSPRPDYNEQFF; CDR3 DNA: TGCGCCAGCAGCCCTAGACCAGATTACAATGAGCAGTTCTTC
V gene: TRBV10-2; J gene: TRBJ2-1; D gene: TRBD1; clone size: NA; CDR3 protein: CAGAGTENEQFF; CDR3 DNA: TGCGCCGGGGCCGGGACAGAGAATGAGCAGTTCTTC
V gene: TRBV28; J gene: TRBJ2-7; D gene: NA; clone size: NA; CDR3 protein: CASSPGAGDYEQYF; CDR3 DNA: TGTGCCAGTAGTCCGGGGGCTGGCGACTACGAGCAGTACTTC
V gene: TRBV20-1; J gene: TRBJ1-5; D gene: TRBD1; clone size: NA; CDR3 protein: CSFAGQGSQPQHF; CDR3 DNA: TGCAGCTTTGCTGGACAGGGCAGTCAGCCCCAGCATTTT
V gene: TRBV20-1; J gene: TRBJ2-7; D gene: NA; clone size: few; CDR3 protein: CSASPGLNEQYF; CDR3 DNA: TGCAGTGCTAGTCCAGGGTTGAACGAGCAGTACTTC
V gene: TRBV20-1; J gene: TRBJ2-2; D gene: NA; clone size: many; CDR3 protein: CSATKTGELFF; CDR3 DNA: TGCAGTGCAACAAAGACCGGGGAGCTGTTTTTT
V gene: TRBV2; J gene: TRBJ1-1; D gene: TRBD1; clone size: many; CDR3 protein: CASSTGTGSTEAFF; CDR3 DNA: TGTGCCAGCAGTACCGGGACAGGGAGCACTGAAGCTTTCTTT